Below, one T cell receptor beta chain is given with its context. Trimming left V 0 bases short and J 6 bases short, with 4 bases between. Germline-derived CDR1 and CDR2 are LGHNA and YSLEER. The CDR3 sequence is 12 residues long. These data originate in a study of cytotoxic CD8 clonotypes in ibrutinib-treated CLL. Researchers set a sequencing depth target of 1 in 200,000 to 1 in 1 million T cells. Here immunoSEQ multiplex PCR was the method, and the copy in TCRdb shows in-frame clones only, minus some. The table has about 140,000 clones, 85% to 95% seen once; the top ten hold 10% to 13%. This clonotype was sampled from a human donor with chronic lymphocytic leukemia. This specimen consisted of PBMCs, obtained after 12 months of ibrutinib treatment. The chain is built from TRBV4-3 and TRBJ2-3; no reliable D call. For the CDR3, the DNA is TGCGCCAGCAGCCAAGATAAGGATACGCAGTATTTT. Translated, it gives CASSQDKDTQYF.